This entry lists 19 T cell receptor beta chains sequenced from one sample in a study of CD8 T cells in ankylosing spondylitis (TCRdb year 2017). Library construction relied on 5' RACE. Instrument used: Illumina HiSeq 2500. TCRdb handled the public reads itself, with Q25 trimming in fastp and clone calling in MiXCR, and kept productive beta chains. For every CDR3 protein sequence, its rows merge into one entry that carries the most common genes and DNA. The sample profile shows about 39,000 distinct CDR3 sequences; less than 4% of them were found once. The ten largest clones represent 2.5% to 3.5% of the sample. Sequencing was done on a sample of blood, either unsorted or a sorted T cell fraction (not recorded which). Every receptor here comes from a male donor with ankylosing spondylitis or in good health (not recorded which).

This clonotype was found many times. The rearrangement links TRBV9 to TRBJ2-3; D unclear. Germline V lookup: CDR1 SGDLS, CDR2 YYNGEE. The CDR3 sequence is 13 residues long. Trimming took 0 bases from V and 5 from J, leaving 7 bases between them. CDR3 region: CASSVVHGDTQYF. The CDR3 DNA reads as TGTGCCAGCAGCGTAGTGCATGGAGATACGCAGTATTTT.

Written as DNA, the CDR3 is TGTGCCAGCAGTCCAACTACGACTAGCGGGATGATAAATACGCAGTATTTT. Translated, it gives CASSPTTTSGMINTQYF. The gene calls are TRBV9 and TRBJ2-3; 11 positions match TRBD2. After removal of 5 bases from V and 7 bases from J, the junction contained 15 bases not matched to a gene. The CDR3 has 17 amino acids. Germline CDR1 SGDLS, CDR2 YYNGEE.

This clonotype was counted ten times or more. This sequence joins TRBV9 and TRBJ1-6; TRBD1 agrees at 9 bases. Germline V CDR1 and CDR2: SGDLS, YYNGEE. V trimming: 3 bases; J trimming: 10 bases; junction bases outside the gene matches: 2. This CDR3 is built from 13 residues. This chain's CDR3 is CASSAGTGSPLHF. CDR3 DNA: TGTGCCAGCAGCGCCGGGACAGGGTCACCCCTCCACTTT.

This clonotype was recorded at least ten times. This chain links TRBV9 with TRBJ2-5, with D possibly being TRBD2 (6 bases). The V end lost 6 bases, the J end lost 5 bases, and 14 bases lay between the germline ends. CDR3 length: 13 residues. Germline V gene sequence: CDR1 SGDLS, CDR2 YYNGEE. The CDR3 reads CASTRDFEETQYF. As DNA, the CDR3 is TGTGCCAGCACCCGGGACTTTGAGGAGACCCAGTACTTC.

This clonotype showed up just a few times. V and J are TRBV9 and TRBJ2-1, with TRBD2 as a possible D gene (6 bases). Germline CDR1 is SGDLS and CDR2 is YYNGEE. The CDR3 has 18 amino acids. Trimming left V 0 bases short and J 2 bases short, with 18 bases between. The CDR3 region has the DNA TGTGCCAGCAGCGTAGTTTCCGGGAGCCGTCATGCCTACAATGAGCAGTTCTTC. This codes for CASSVVSGSRHAYNEQFF. The whole variable domain, filled in from reference TRBV9 and TRBJ2-1, reads DSGVTQTPKHLITATGQRVTLRCSPRSGDLSVYWYQQSLDQGLQFLIQYYNGEERAKGNILERFSAQQFPDLHSELNLSSLELGDSALYFCASSVVSGSRHAYNEQFFGPGTRLTVL.

There are many counts of this clonotype. The rearrangement links TRBV9 to TRBJ2-1, with TRBD2 as a possible D gene (6 bases). CDR1 is SGDLS, CDR2 YYNGEE, per germline. The V gene lost 5 bases and the J gene lost 10 bases, with 19 bases spanning the gap. The CDR3 consists of 14 residues. CDR3 amino acids: CASSGRDFLGEQFF. The CDR3 bases are TGTGCCAGCAGTGGCCGGGACTTCCTTGGGGAGCAGTTCTTC. Using reference TRBV9 and TRBJ2-1 for the parts outside the CDR3, the full variable domain is DSGVTQTPKHLITATGQRVTLRCSPRSGDLSVYWYQQSLDQGLQFLIQYYNGEERAKGNILERFSAQQFPDLHSELNLSSLELGDSALYFCASSGRDFLGEQFFGPGTRLTVL.

This clonotype ranks as medium-sized. The chain combines TRBV9 with TRBJ2-2; D might be TRBD2 (6 bases). With 4 bases removed from V and 0 bases from J, the gap between germline ends came to 10 bases. Germline CDR1 reads SGDLS; CDR2 reads YYNGEE. This CDR3 has 15 residues. CDR3 in amino acids: CASSPGGTNTGELFF. In nucleotides, the CDR3 is TGTGCCAGCAGCCCCGGGGGAACGAACACCGGGGAGCTGTTTTTT.

This clonotype has a count of ten or more. The chain uses TRBV9 and TRBJ2-2; D ambiguous. Germline loops: CDR1 SGDLS, CDR2 YYNGEE. With 4 bases removed from V and 5 bases from J, the gap between germline ends came to 12 bases. The CDR3 is 14 amino acids. CDR3 bases: TGTGCCAGCAGCTCCGTCAGGTCGACCGGGGAGCTGTTTTTT. Translated, it gives CASSSVRSTGELFF.

This clonotype was observed at least ten times. Here the CDR3 DNA reads TGTGCCAGCAGGTGGGGGGAAACCGGGGAGCTGTTTTTT. It is translated as CASRWGETGELFF. The chain recombines TRBV9 with TRBJ2-2, with D possibly TRBD2 on 6 matching bases. V was cut by 5 bases and J by 5 bases, with 10 bases left in between. Germline CDR1 SGDLS, CDR2 YYNGEE. The CDR3 sequence is 13 residues long. The full variable domain, completed using reference TRBV9 and TRBJ2-2, is DSGVTQTPKHLITATGQRVTLRCSPRSGDLSVYWYQQSLDQGLQFLIQYYNGEERAKGNILERFSAQQFPDLHSELNLSSLELGDSALYFCASRWGETGELFFGEGSRLTVL.

In this sample, this clonotype is medium-sized. The chain combines TRBV10-3 with TRBJ2-7, with D possibly TRBD1 on 5 matching bases. This CDR3 is 18 amino acids long. V dropped 8 bases and J dropped 3 bases, with 29 bases sitting between them. From germline, CDR1 is ENHRY and CDR2 SYGVKD. CDR3 in amino acids: CAILDSVASAWVIYEQYV. The CDR3 nucleotides are TGTGCCATCCTTGACAGTGTCGCCTCAGCCTGGGTAATCTACGAGCAGTACGTC.

The table lists this clonotype with many counts. V is TRBV9 and J is TRBJ2-3; 9 nucleotides line up with TRBD2. The germline V gene encodes CDR1 SGDLS and CDR2 YYNGEE. V lost 4 bases and J lost 0; bases outside the gene matches: 6. The CDR3 is 16 amino acids. CDR3 in DNA: TGTGCCAGCAGCTCCTTAGCGGGAGCTAGCACAGATACGCAGTATTTT. Translation: CASSSLAGASTDTQYF.

This clonotype was detected ten times or more. The chain uses TRBV9 and TRBJ2-3; TRBD1 is a possible D gene (5 bases). Germline CDR1 is SGDLS and CDR2 is YYNGEE. CDR3 size: 14 residues. V was clipped by 0 bases and J by 5 bases, with 10 bases between them. CDR3 nucleotides: TGTGCCAGCAGCGTAGCCAGGGCCGGAGATACGCAGTATTTT. Translating gives CASSVARAGDTQYF.

The rearrangement uses TRBV9 and TRBJ2-3; TRBD2 matches at 8 bases. After removal of 1 base from V and 0 bases from J, the junction contained 4 bases not matched to a gene. CDR3 length: 16 residues. CDR1 is SGDLS and CDR2 is YYNGEE in the germline V gene. CDR3 nucleotides: TGTGCCAGCAGCGTATCATCTAGCGGGAGCACAGATACGCAGTATTTT. Residues: CASSVSSSGSTDTQYF.

This clonotype was counted ten times or more. V is TRBV20-1 and J is TRBJ2-7; 8 nucleotides agree with TRBD2. CDR3 length equals 14 residues. Germline V CDR1 and CDR2: DFQATT, SNEGSKA (reference sequence). The V segment lost 6 bases and the J segment 1 base; nucleotides outside the gene matches: 8. CDR3 sequence: CSAATGGGSYEQYV. DNA for the CDR3: TGCAGTGCCGCGACGGGGGGGGGATCCTACGAGCAGTACGTC.

V gene TRBV9 combines with J gene TRBJ2-1; perhaps D is TRBD1 or TRBD2 (5 bases each). Germline CDR1 is SGDLS and CDR2 is YYNGEE. V lost 0 bases and J 4 bases, leaving 11 bases between the germline ends. The CDR3 contains 15 residues. The CDR3 loop reads CASSVGGSEYNEQFF. CDR3 nucleotide sequence: TGTGCCAGCAGCGTAGGGGGGTCTGAGTACAATGAGCAGTTCTTC.

This clonotype was found many times. V gene TRBV9 combines with J gene TRBJ1-2, with 9 bases that match TRBD1. With 4 bases clipped from V and 2 bases from J, the junction kept 3 bases outside the gene matches. Germline loops: CDR1 SGDLS, CDR2 YYNGEE. The CDR3 extends over 14 amino acids. The CDR3 loop reads CASSQGQGNYGYTF. DNA for the CDR3: TGTGCCAGCAGCCAGGGACAGGGAAACTATGGCTACACCTTC.

This clonotype was counted ten times or more. The chain links TRBV9 to TRBJ2-3; 9 nucleotides match TRBD2. Germline assignment: CDR1 SGDLS and CDR2 YYNGEE. The length of the CDR3 is 15 residues. Trimming removed 0 bases from V and 6 bases from J; junction bases left unmatched: 5. CDR3 nucleotide sequence: TGTGCCAGCAGCGTAGGTGACGGACTAGCGGATACGCAGTATTTT. This gives the protein CASSVGDGLADTQYF.

This clonotype was seen ten or more times. V and J are TRBV9 and TRBJ2-5, with 7 bases aligning to TRBD2. V shed 1 base, J shed 5 bases, and the junction held 11 bases outside the gene matches. The CDR3 consists of 16 residues. The germline gives CDR1 SGDLS, CDR2 YYNGEE. The CDR3 spells CASSVKASGSRETQYF. The CDR3 nucleotides are TGTGCCAGCAGCGTAAAGGCTAGCGGTTCGCGCGAGACCCAGTACTTC.

The table lists this clonotype with many counts. The gene calls are TRBV9 and TRBJ2-1; D uncertain. The germline V and J ends were trimmed by 4 bases and 2 bases, with 13 bases remaining between them. The length of the CDR3 is 15 residues. Germline lookup yields CDR1 SGDLS and CDR2 YYNGEE. CDR3 sequence (DNA): TGTGCCAGCAGCCCCTATGTGGAGCCCTACAATGAGCAGTTCTTC. It encodes CASSPYVEPYNEQFF.